One and the same sample provided the 27 T cell receptor beta chains below, sequenced in a study of human T cells and chemical hapten exposure. Each CDR3 protein is one row after TCRdb ran MiXCR on the RACE reads. Of 80,000 to 95,000 distinct CDR3 sequences in the sample, about 11% were seen once. Stated time point: patch test 2, 6 weeks after DPC sensitization. Indicated treatment: therapeutic diphenylcyclopropenone sensitization with weekly scalp DPC. The material was whole blood, obtained in connection with sensitization to the hapten diphenylcyclopropenone (DPC). The receptor set was obtained from a man aged 40-55 years with alopecia areata. Some clones in this sample may be carry-over from other donors' samples.

This clonotype appeared a few times. This rearrangement joins TRBV6-2 or TRBV6-3 to TRBJ1-1, with 11 bases matching TRBD1. Germline CDR1 is MNHEY and CDR2 is SVGEGT. V lost 6 bases and J lost 0; bases outside the gene matches: 9. This CDR3 has 17 amino acids. The CDR3 bases are TGTGCCAGCAGAAACCCCGGGACAGGGGGTGTGAACACTGAAGCTTTCTTT. This codes for CASRNPGTGGVNTEAFF.

J is TRBJ2-3 and V is TRBV27; D remains ambiguous. The V and J ends lost 0 bases and 4 bases respectively, with 11 bases between them. Germline V gene lookup returns CDR1 MNHEY and CDR2 SMNVEV (reference sequence). The CDR3 runs 15 residues. The CDR3 DNA reads as TGTGCCAGCAGTTTATCGAGCCCTAGAGCAGATACGCAGTATTTT. Translation gives CASSLSSPRADTQYF.

This sequence joins TRBV19 and TRBJ2-2; 9 bases map to TRBD2. The germline V gene has CDR1 LNHDA and CDR2 SQIVND (reference sequence). Trimming took 7 bases from V and 5 from J; bases not matched to a gene: 11. CDR3 size: 16 residues. The CDR3 region is CASTQLAGPLTGELFF. The CDR3 DNA sequence: TGTGCCAGTACCCAGCTAGCGGGACCCCTAACCGGGGAGCTGTTTTTT.

This clonotype was counted between two and nine times. This chain uses TRBV12-3 or TRBV12-4 with TRBJ2-6; D is possibly TRBD2 (5 bases). This CDR3 has 15 residues. With 1 base removed from V and 3 bases from J, the gap between germline ends came to 7 bases. The CDR3 loop reads CASSLGGRGANVLTF. CDR3 in DNA: TGTGCCAGCAGTTTAGGAGGGCGTGGGGCCAACGTCCTGACTTTC.

This sequence joins TRBV6-2 or TRBV6-3 and TRBJ2-3; possible D gene TRBD1, 5 bases. CDR1 and CDR2 (germline): MNHEY, SVGEGT. The CDR3 consists of 12 residues. The V end was cut by 6 bases, the J end by 5 bases, with 9 bases between. DNA for the CDR3: TGTGCCAGCAGAAGGGGCATAGATACGCAGTATTTT. Translation gives CASRRGIDTQYF.

The chain joins TRBV5-6 to TRBJ1-4; D not certain. This CDR3 is 15 amino acids long. V was trimmed by 1 base and J by 0 bases, leaving 7 bases between them. Germline V gene data show CDR1 as SGHDT and CDR2 as YYEEEE. CDR3 amino acids: CASSLYGATNEKLFF. CDR3 coding DNA: TGTGCCAGCAGCTTGTACGGGGCAACTAATGAAAAACTGTTTTTT.

This clonotype was detected a few times. The rearrangement uses TRBV2 and TRBJ2-7; D remains ambiguous. The V gene's germline CDR1 is SNHLY and CDR2 FYNNEI. The CDR3 has 13 amino acids. Trimming left V 6 bases short and J 0 bases short, with 9 bases between. Here the CDR3 DNA reads TGTGCCAGCAGCGGGCTTGGCTCCTACGAGCAGTACTTC. The encoded protein is CASSGLGSYEQYF.

This clonotype has just a few counts. The chain employs TRBV21-1 and TRBJ2-7; the table's D call, TRBD2, has no DNA check behind it. TRBV21-1 is described as a pseudogene. The CDR3 sequence is 16 residues long. CDR3 sequence: CASSKPLPQNTYEQYV. DNA for the CDR3: TGTGCCAGCAGCAAACCCCTCCCTCAGAATACCTACGAGCAGTACGTC.

CDR3 nucleotides: TGTGCCAGCAGAACGAACATCTATGGCTACACCTTC. Protein product: CASRTNIYGYTF. The genes are TRBV6-2 or TRBV6-3 and TRBJ1-2; D is ambiguous. Trimming removed 6 bases at V and 4 bases at J, with 9 bases between. CDR1 is MNHEY and CDR2 is SVGEGT in the germline V gene. This CDR3 contains 12 residues.

In its sample, this clonotype was seen many times. The chain combines TRBV19 with TRBJ1-1; 8 positions match TRBD1. The CDR3 runs to 14 residues. Germline lookup yields CDR1 LNHDA and CDR2 SQIVND (reference sequence). V shed 5 bases and J 0 bases; nucleotides not matched to a gene: 2. CDR3 DNA: TGTGCCAGTAGTGTGACAGGGGTGAACACTGAAGCTTTCTTT. Protein sequence: CASSVTGVNTEAFF.

J is TRBJ1-2 and V is TRBV27; D unresolved. With 6 bases removed from V and 8 bases from J, the gap between germline ends came to 10 bases. The CDR3 covers 11 residues. Germline CDR1 MNHEY, CDR2 SMNVEV (reference sequence). For the CDR3, the DNA is TGTGCCAGCAGGCAGTTGGCGGGCTACACCTTC. Residues: CASRQLAGYTF.

V and J are TRBV7-9 and TRBJ2-1; D might be TRBD2 (6 bases). CDR1 and CDR2 from the germline V gene are SEHNR and FQNEAQ (reference sequence). Trimming shortened V by 1 base and J by 7 bases, and 11 bases separated the two germline ends. The CDR3 extends over 14 amino acids. The CDR3 reads CASSLGFSGNEQFF. CDR3 nucleotide sequence: TGTGCCAGCAGCTTAGGATTTAGCGGTAATGAGCAGTTCTTC.

The chain employs TRBV13 and TRBJ2-7, with unresolved D. Trimming took off 4 bases at V and 0 bases at J, with 19 bases between the two ends. Germline lookup yields CDR1 PRHDT and CDR2 FYEKMQ (reference sequence). The CDR3 is made up of 17 amino acids. The CDR3 reads CASSWHFWLTSSYEQYV. In DNA, the CDR3 is TGTGCCAGCAGCTGGCACTTTTGGCTAACCAGCTCCTACGAGCAGTACGTC.

The V and J genes are TRBV6-1 and TRBJ2-1; 7 nucleotides line up with TRBD2. CDR3 length: 14 residues. V shed 4 bases, J shed 15 bases, and the junction held 15 bases outside the gene matches. The V gene's germline CDR1 is MNHNS and CDR2 SASEGT. CDR3 DNA sequence: TGTGCCAGCAGTGCCCAGGTGGGAGGGAGGGCCCCGTTCTTC. Translation gives CASSAQVGGRAPFF.

Only a few counts were recorded for this clonotype. The chain joins TRBV10-3 to TRBJ2-7; D is possibly TRBD1 or TRBD2 (5 bases each). The CDR3 sequence is 13 residues long. V lost 6 bases to trimming and J lost 6 bases, with 15 bases between them. Germline V CDR1 and CDR2: ENHRY, SYGVKD. The CDR3 nucleotides read TGTGCCATCAGAACGCTCGGGGCCCGCGAGCAGTACTTC. Protein product: CAIRTLGAREQYF.

This clonotype was counted a few times. V is TRBV5-4 and J is TRBJ1-6, with 11 bases that match TRBD1. The germline V gene encodes CDR1 SGHNT and CDR2 YYREEE (reference sequence). The ends lost 4 bases at V and 8 bases at J; junction bases unmatched: 5. The CDR3 covers 15 residues. CDR3 DNA: TGTGCCAGCAGCCCCTGGACAGGGGGCGATTCACCCCTCCACTTT. Translating gives CASSPWTGGDSPLHF.

Many counts were recorded for this clonotype. The rearrangement joins TRBV7-2 to TRBJ1-3; D unresolved. The CDR3 consists of 16 residues. Germline values: CDR1 SGHTA, CDR2 FQGNSA. Trimming took off 2 bases at V and 0 bases at J, with 11 bases between the two ends. The CDR3 loop reads CASSLLGSSSGNTIYF. For the CDR3, the DNA is TGTGCCAGCAGCTTATTAGGGTCGTCCTCTGGAAACACCATATATTTT.

This chain uses TRBV19 with TRBJ2-1; the D gene is possibly TRBD2 (6 bases). The CDR3 loop spans 15 amino acids. Trimming took 3 bases from V and 0 from J, leaving 9 bases between them. Per germline, CDR1 LNHDA and CDR2 SQIVND (reference sequence). CDR3 DNA sequence: TGTGCCAGTAGTATGGGGGGAGGCTCCTACAATGAGCAGTTCTTC. Translating it yields CASSMGGGSYNEQFF.

In this sample, this clonotype turned up a few times. The chain has TRBV4-3 and TRBJ2-3; tentatively, D is TRBD2 (6 bases). Trimming removed 0 bases at V and 7 bases at J, with 11 bases between. This CDR3 is built from 14 residues. CDR1 and CDR2 (germline): LGHNA, YSLEER. Here the CDR3 reads CASSQEGLANTQYF. The DNA of the CDR3 is TGCGCCAGCAGCCAAGAGGGACTCGCGAATACGCAGTATTTT.

This clonotype was observed many times. This chain joins TRBV2 and TRBJ2-7; TRBD2 agrees at 7 bases. The V segment lost 7 bases and the J segment 0 bases; nucleotides outside the gene matches: 6. From germline, CDR1 is SNHLY and CDR2 FYNNEI. The CDR3 length is 14 residues. The CDR3 DNA is TGTGCCAGCATGCTGGGGACTATCTCCTACGAGCAGTACGTC. As protein: CASMLGTISYEQYV.

The V gene is TRBV24-1, the J gene TRBJ2-1; 7 bases line up with TRBD2. This CDR3 is built from 14 residues. From germline, CDR1 is KGHDR and CDR2 SFDVKD. V shed 4 bases, J shed 8 bases, and the junction held 7 bases outside the gene matches. The CDR3 DNA reads as TGTGCCACCAGTGAGGGCGGGAGTGGATATGAGCAGTTCTTC. It codes for CATSEGGSGYEQFF.

Regarding this clonotype: The junction shows a germline mismatch at one end, possibly a read error. The V call is TRBV6-6, the J call TRBJ2-5; D is perhaps TRBD1 (6 bases). The CDR3 is made up of 13 amino acids. Germline values: CDR1 MNHNY, CDR2 SVGAGI (reference sequence). The CDR3 nucleotides are TGTGTCAGCAAAAACAGGGACCAAGAGACCCAGTACTTC. It translates to CVSKNRDQETQYF.

V gene TRBV9 combines with J gene TRBJ2-2, with 7 bases lining up with TRBD2. Germline lookup yields CDR1 SGDLS and CDR2 YYNGEE. CDR3 length: 14 amino acids. The trim removed 0 bases at V and 5 bases at J, leaving 1 base unmatched. In DNA form, the CDR3 reads TGTGCCAGCAGCGTAGTGGGGGGGACCGGGGAGCTGTTTTTT. Amino acids: CASSVVGGTGELFF.

The sample holds a few counts of this clonotype. The chain has TRBV19 and TRBJ1-1, with D hard to call. The CDR3 consists of 13 residues. Germline V gene lookup returns CDR1 LNHDA and CDR2 SQIVND (reference sequence). V lost 5 bases, J lost 7 bases, and 14 bases lay in between. CDR3 residues: CASSDGFLREAFF. In DNA, the CDR3 is TGTGCCAGTAGTGACGGATTTTTACGTGAAGCTTTCTTT.

This clonotype was counted between two and nine times. The chain employs TRBV6-5 and TRBJ2-4; D uncertain. The germline V gene has CDR1 MNHEY and CDR2 SVGAGI. The CDR3 is 14 residues long. The V end lost 2 bases, the J end lost 0 bases, and 5 bases lay between the germline ends. CDR3 nucleotides: TGTGCCAGCAGTTACGGGTTAGCCAAAAACATTCAGTACTTC. Translated: CASSYGLAKNIQYF.

The J gene is TRBJ2-5, the V gene TRBV7-2; the D is unclear. With 1 base removed from V and 2 bases from J, the gap between germline ends came to 11 bases. There are 15 residues in the CDR3. The germline gives CDR1 SGHTA, CDR2 FQGNSA. CDR3 residues: CASSLGLGIQETQYF. The CDR3, as DNA: TGTGCCAGCAGCTTAGGTCTGGGGATTCAAGAGACCCAGTACTTC. The full variable domain, rest sourced from reference TRBV7-2 and TRBJ2-5, is GAGVSQSPSNKVTEKGKDVELRCDPISGHTALYWYRQSLGQGLEFLIYFQGNSAPDKSGLPSDRFSAERTGGSVSTLTIQRTQQEDSAVYLCASSLGLGIQETQYFGPGTRLLVL.

The CDR3 region is CAISESSPFEMYQETQYF. The CDR3 bases are TGTGCCATCAGTGAGAGTTCCCCGTTCGAGATGTACCAAGAGACCCAGTACTTC. V is TRBV10-3 and J is TRBJ2-5; D is ambiguous. Germline V gives CDR1 ENHRY, CDR2 SYGVKD. The CDR3 contains 18 residues. V was cut by 2 bases and J by 0 bases, with 19 bases left in between.